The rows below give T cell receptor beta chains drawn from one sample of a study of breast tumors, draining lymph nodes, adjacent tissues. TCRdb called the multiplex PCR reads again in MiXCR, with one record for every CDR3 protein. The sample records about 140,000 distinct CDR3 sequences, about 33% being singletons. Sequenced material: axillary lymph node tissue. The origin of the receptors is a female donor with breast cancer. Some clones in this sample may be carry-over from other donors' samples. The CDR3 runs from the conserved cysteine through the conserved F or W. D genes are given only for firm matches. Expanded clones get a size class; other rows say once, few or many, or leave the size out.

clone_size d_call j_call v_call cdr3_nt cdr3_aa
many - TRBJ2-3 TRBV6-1 TGTGCCAGCAGTGACTCCGGCAGATTCACAGATACGCAGTATTTT CASSDSGRFTDTQYF
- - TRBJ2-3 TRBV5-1 TGCGCCAGCAGACGCCAGGGATTCACAGATACGCAGTATTTT CASRRQGFTDTQYF
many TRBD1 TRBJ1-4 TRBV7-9 TGTGCCAGCAGCCTACAGCGACAGGGGGGTGAAAAACTGTTTTTT CASSLQRQGGEKLFF
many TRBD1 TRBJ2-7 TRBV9 TGTGCCAGCAGCCGGACAGGCACCTACGAGCAGTACTTC CASSRTGTYEQYF
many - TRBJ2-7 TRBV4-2 TGTGCCAGCAGCCAAGACTCGTCAACACTACGGGCGCAGTACTTC CASSQDSSTLRAQYF
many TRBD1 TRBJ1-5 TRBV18 TGTGCCAGCTCACAGGGGGCGCGCAATCAGCCCCAGCATTTT CASSQGARNQPQHF
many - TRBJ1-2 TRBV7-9 TGTGCCAGCAGCTTAGGGGCAGGGGCCTCCCCTGGCTACACCTTC CASSLGAGASPGYTF
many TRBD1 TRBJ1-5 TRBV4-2 TGTGCCAGCAGTTCGGGACAGCAAAATCAGCCCCAGCATTTT CASSSGQQNQPQHF
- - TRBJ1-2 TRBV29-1 TGCAGCGTTATCGAGGGCTATGGCTACACCTTC CSVIEGYGYTF
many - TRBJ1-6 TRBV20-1 TGCAGTGTGTGGGGAGGCAATTCACCCCTCCACTTT CSVWGGNSPLHF
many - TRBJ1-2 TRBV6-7 TGTGCCGCCCTGGGGGCCTCTAACTATGGCTACACCTTC CAALGASNYGYTF
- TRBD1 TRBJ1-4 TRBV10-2 TGCGCCAGCAGTGAGACGGGACAGGTTAATGAAAAACTGTTTTTT CASSETGQVNEKLFF